The 2 T cell receptor beta chains in this list originate from one sample, sequenced in a study of cytomegalovirus exposure and HLA in healthy donors. Produced via immunoSEQ multiplex PCR; TCRdb's table is partial and in-frame only. The data show around 90,000 clones, roughly 84% seen once. Sequencing was done on a sample of PBMCs. Source of these receptors: a woman aged 18-29 years in good health and CMV-seropositive.

The V call is TRBV6-5, the J call TRBJ1-1; TRBD1 is a possible D gene (5 bases). This CDR3 has 15 amino acids. The germline V gene encodes CDR1 MNHEY and CDR2 SVGAGI. Trimming shortened V by 0 bases and J by 5 bases, and 13 bases separated the two germline ends. The CDR3 sequence: CASSYSTQGGTEAFF. DNA for the CDR3: TGTGCCAGCAGTTACTCGACCCAGGGAGGGACTGAAGCTTTCTTT.

The CDR3 is CASKSGDYSPLHF. The CDR3 nucleotides are TGTGCCAGCAAGTCGGGGGATTACTCACCCCTCCACTTT. The chain recombines TRBV7-8 with TRBJ1-6; D is perhaps TRBD1 (5 bases). The CDR3 sequence is 13 residues long. The ends were cut back, 7 bases at V and 10 bases at J, with 14 bases in the middle. The germline gives CDR1 SGHVS, CDR2 FQNEAQ.